This T cell receptor beta chain was retrieved from a study of post-analysis software for immune sequencing data. Whole-study context: The disease courses spanned relapsing-remitting, secondary progressive and progressive-relapsing forms of multiple sclerosis.

Whole-study findings and limits: With F measure, samples from one preparation batch clustered together strongly. Relative to controls, patients had several TRBV segments at higher frequency, with TRBV5-6, TRBV5-1 and TRBV20-1 among these. Significantly lower normalized Chao1 diversity was seen in multiple sclerosis patients than in controls.

Worth noting for this clonotype: Its antigen is not identified.

CDR3 length equals 16 residues. Germline CDR1 and CDR2: SGHRS and YFSETQ. Deletions cut 4 bases from V and 3 bases from J, with 20 bases between. Unique molecular identifiers had been added to the TCR beta cDNA libraries. TCRdb analysed the PCR reads with MiXCR anew, one entry per CDR3 protein. This table holds hundreds of thousands of distinct CDR3 sequences, 30% to 45% found once. This receptor was identified in a girl between 10 and 17 years old with multiple sclerosis. Sequencing input: blood. The chain is built from TRBV5-1 and TRBJ2-7, with a weak D call TRBD1 (6 bases). The CDR3 sequence: CASSVDHTGKVYEQYF. Here the CDR3 DNA reads TGCGCCAGCAGCGTCGATCATACAGGGAAAGTCTACGAGCAGTACTTC.